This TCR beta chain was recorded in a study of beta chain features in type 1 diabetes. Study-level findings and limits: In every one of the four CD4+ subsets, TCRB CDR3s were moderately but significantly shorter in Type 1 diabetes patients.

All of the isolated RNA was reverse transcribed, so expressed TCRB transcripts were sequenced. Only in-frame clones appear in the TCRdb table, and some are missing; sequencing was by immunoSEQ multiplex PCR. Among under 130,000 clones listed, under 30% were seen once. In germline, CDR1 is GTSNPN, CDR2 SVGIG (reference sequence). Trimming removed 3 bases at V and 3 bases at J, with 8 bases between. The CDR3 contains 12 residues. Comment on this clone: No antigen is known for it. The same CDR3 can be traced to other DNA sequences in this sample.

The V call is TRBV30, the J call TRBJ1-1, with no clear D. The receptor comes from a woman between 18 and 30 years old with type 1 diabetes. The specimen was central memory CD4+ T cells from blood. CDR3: CAWSVRDTEAFF. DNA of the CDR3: TGTGCCTGGAGCGTACGGGACACTGAAGCTTTCTTT.